Presented here are 6 T cell receptor beta chains from one specimen sequenced in a study of control samples from healthy donors and cancer patients. Method: immunoSEQ multiplex PCR; TCRdb's copy keeps in-frame clones and lacks some. This sample carries about 120,000 clones, roughly 92% of them seen once, and the ten largest clones take 6.5% to 9%. The material sequenced was blood. Receptors were obtained from a woman under 30 in good health.

The chain couples TRBV7-3 to TRBJ2-7, with 7 nucleotides matching TRBD1. Losses at the gene ends were 2 bases for V and 6 bases for J; bases not matched to a gene: 4. Germline CDR1 SGHTA, CDR2 FQGTGA. CDR3 length: 13 amino acids. CDR3 amino acids: CASSLYPGGEQYF. CDR3 sequence (DNA): TGTGCCAGCAGCTTATATCCAGGGGGCGAGCAGTACTTC.

The chain combines TRBV7-6 with TRBJ2-1; possibly TRBD2 for D (6 bases). Germline CDR1 is SGHVS and CDR2 is FNYEAQ. CDR3 size: 15 residues. V lost 1 base, J lost 4 bases, and 11 bases lay in between. DNA of the CDR3: TGTGCCAGCAGCTTAGAGGCTAGCGTTTACAATGAGCAGTTCTTC. The encoded protein is CASSLEASVYNEQFF.

In this sample, this clone turned up once. The chain uses TRBV9 and TRBJ2-7, with D possibly being TRBD2 (5 bases). The V end lost 1 base, the J end lost 2 bases, and 10 bases lay between the germline ends. This CDR3 is built from 14 residues. CDR1 SGDLS and CDR2 YYNGEE come from the germline V gene. This CDR3 reads CASSVRADPYEQYF. CDR3 DNA: TGTGCCAGCAGCGTAAGAGCGGACCCCTACGAGCAGTACTTC.

The gene calls are TRBV4-2 and TRBJ2-3; no definite D call. Per the germline V gene, CDR1 is LGHNA and CDR2 is YNFKEQ. The CDR3 is 16 residues long. V was clipped by 3 bases and J by 6 bases, with 19 bases between them. The CDR3 here is CASSHADGLGSDTQYF. CDR3 coding DNA: TGTGCCAGCAGCCATGCAGACGGTTTAGGCAGCGATACGCAGTATTTT.

CDR3 DNA: TGTGCCAGCAGCTTAGGCCAGGGGTCTTATTTTTGGGGCAAAAACATTCAGTACTTC. The encoded protein is CASSLGQGSYFWGKNIQYF. V gene TRBV7-9 combines with J gene TRBJ2-4; TRBD1 might be the D (6 bases). Germline assignment: CDR1 SEHNR and CDR2 FQNEAQ (reference sequence). Trimming pared 1 base from V and 3 bases from J, leaving 22 bases between. There are 19 residues in the CDR3.

The rearrangement joins TRBV18 to TRBJ2-1; 9 positions match TRBD1. This CDR3 is 15 amino acids long. V shed 4 bases and J 6 bases; nucleotides not matched to a gene: 7. Per the germline V gene, CDR1 is KGHSH and CDR2 is LQKENI. The DNA of the CDR3 is TGTGCCAGCTCACAACCCGGGACAGGGTTCAATGAGCAGTTCTTC. Its translation: CASSQPGTGFNEQFF. Full variable domain (missing parts from reference TRBV18 and TRBJ2-1): NAGVMQNPRHLVRRRGQEARLRCSPMKGHSHVYWYRQLPEEGLKFMVYLQKENIIDESGMPKERFSAEFPKEGPSILRIQQVVRGDSAAYFCASSQPGTGFNEQFFGPGTRLTVL.